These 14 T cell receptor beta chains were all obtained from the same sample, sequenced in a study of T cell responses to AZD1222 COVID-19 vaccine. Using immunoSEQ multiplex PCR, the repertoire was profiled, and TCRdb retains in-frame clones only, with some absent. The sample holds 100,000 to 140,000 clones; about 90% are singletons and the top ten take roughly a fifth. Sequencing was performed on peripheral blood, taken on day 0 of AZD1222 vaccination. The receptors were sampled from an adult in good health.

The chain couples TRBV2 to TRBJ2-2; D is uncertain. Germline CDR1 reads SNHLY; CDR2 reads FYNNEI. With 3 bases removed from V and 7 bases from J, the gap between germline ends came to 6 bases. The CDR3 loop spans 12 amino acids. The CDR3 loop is CASSEDGGELFF. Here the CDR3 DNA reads TGTGCCAGCAGTGAGGACGGCGGGGAGCTGTTTTTT.

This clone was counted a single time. This CDR3 reads CASSQDLAGGHQETQYF. The CDR3 DNA follows: TGTGCCAGCAGCCAAGATTTGGCAGGGGGACACCAAGAGACCCAGTACTTC. The chain links TRBV4-2 to TRBJ2-5; 7 bases are a match to TRBD1. V was clipped by 0 bases and J by 0 bases; unmatched bases: 7. Germline V gives CDR1 LGHNA, CDR2 YNFKEQ. The CDR3 loop spans 17 amino acids.

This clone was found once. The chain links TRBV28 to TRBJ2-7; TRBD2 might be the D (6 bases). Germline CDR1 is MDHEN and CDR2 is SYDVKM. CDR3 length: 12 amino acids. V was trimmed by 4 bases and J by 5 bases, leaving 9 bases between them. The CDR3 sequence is CASSYGGDEQYF. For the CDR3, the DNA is TGTGCCAGCAGTTATGGCGGGGACGAGCAGTACTTC. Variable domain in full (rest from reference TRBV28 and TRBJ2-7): DVKVTQSSRYLVKRTGEKVFLECVQDMDHENMFWYRQDPGLGLRLIYFSYDVKMKEKGDIPEGYSVSREKKERFSLILESASTNQTSMYLCASSYGGDEQYFGPGTRLTVT.

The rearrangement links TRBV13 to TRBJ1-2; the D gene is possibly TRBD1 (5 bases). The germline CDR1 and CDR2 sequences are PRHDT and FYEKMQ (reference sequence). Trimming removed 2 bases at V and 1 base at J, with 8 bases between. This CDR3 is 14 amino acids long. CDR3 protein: CASSLRGDNYGYTF. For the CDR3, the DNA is TGTGCCAGCAGCTTAAGGGGAGATAACTATGGCTACACCTTC.

The CDR3 DNA reads as TGCAGTGCTAGTATCTCGGCTTCCTCTAACTATGGCTACACCTTC. Translated: CSASISASSNYGYTF. The chain uses TRBV20-1 and TRBJ1-2; D is uncertain. This CDR3 spans 15 amino acids. The V and J ends lost 3 bases and 0 bases respectively, with 14 bases between them. Germline CDR1 is DFQATT and CDR2 is SNEGSKA (reference sequence).

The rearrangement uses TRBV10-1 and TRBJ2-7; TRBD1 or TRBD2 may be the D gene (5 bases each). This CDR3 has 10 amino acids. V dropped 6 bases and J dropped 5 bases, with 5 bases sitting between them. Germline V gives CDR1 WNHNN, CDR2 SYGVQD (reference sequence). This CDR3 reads CASRGDEQYF. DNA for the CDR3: TGCGCCAGCAGGGGGGACGAGCAGTACTTC.

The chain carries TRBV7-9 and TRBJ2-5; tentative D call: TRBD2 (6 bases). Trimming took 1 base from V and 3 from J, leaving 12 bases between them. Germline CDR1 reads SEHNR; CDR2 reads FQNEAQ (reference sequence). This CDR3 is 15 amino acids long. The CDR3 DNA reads TGTGCCAGCAGCTTAGGGCAGGGAGGAGAAGAGACCCAGTACTTC. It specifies CASSLGQGGEETQYF.

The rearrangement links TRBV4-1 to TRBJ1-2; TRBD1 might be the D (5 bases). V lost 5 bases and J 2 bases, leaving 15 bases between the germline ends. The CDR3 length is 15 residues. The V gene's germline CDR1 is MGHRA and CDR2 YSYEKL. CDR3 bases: TGCGCCAGCAGCGAGCCCGGGGCGCAGAACTATGGCTACACCTTC. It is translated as CASSEPGAQNYGYTF.

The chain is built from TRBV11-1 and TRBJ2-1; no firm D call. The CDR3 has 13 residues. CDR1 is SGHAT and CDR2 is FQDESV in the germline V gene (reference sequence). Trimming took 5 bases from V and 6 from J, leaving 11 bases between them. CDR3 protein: CASSRDRRNEQFF. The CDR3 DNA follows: TGTGCCAGCAGCCGCGATAGGCGCAATGAGCAGTTCTTC.

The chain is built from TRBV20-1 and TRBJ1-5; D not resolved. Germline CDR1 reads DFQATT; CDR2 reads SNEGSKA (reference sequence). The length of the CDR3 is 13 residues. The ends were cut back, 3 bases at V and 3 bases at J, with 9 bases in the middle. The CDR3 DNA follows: TGCAGTGCTAGTTCCTCAAACAATCAGCCCCAGCATTTT. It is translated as CSASSSNNQPQHF.

This CDR3 reads CASSLGRGPPSTEAFF. For the CDR3, the DNA is TGTGCCAGCAGCCTAGGACGGGGTCCGCCCTCCACTGAAGCTTTCTTT. V is TRBV7-9 and J is TRBJ1-1, with D uncertain. The ends were cut back, 5 bases at V and 4 bases at J, with 20 bases in the middle. The CDR3 is 16 residues long. Germline V gene data show CDR1 as SEHNR and CDR2 as FQNEAQ (reference sequence).

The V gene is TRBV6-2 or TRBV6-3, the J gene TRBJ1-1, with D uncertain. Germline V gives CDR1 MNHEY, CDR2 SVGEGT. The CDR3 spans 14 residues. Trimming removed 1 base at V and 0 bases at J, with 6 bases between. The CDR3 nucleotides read TGTGCCAGCAGTTACTTGGGATTGAACACTGAAGCTTTCTTT. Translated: CASSYLGLNTEAFF.

The CDR3 spells CASSTSGGQPQHF. CDR3 in DNA: TGTGCCAGCAGCACCTCAGGGGGGCAGCCCCAGCATTTT. The V gene is TRBV6-5, the J gene TRBJ1-5; TRBD1 matches 7 bases. The CDR3 has 13 residues. Germline V gives CDR1 MNHEY, CDR2 SVGAGI. Germline trimming cut 6 bases from V and 7 bases from J; bases unmatched to any gene: 6.

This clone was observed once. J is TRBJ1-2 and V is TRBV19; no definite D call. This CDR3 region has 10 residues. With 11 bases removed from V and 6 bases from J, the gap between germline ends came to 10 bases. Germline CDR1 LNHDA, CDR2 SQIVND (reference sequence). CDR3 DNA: TGTGCCCCCGGCGGCAATGGCTACACCTTC. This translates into CAPGGNGYTF.